The entry below describes one TCR beta chain. Its cognate antigen is unknown. Repertoires were generated with immunoSEQ multiplex PCR, while TCRdb's copy carries only in-frame clones and drops some. This sample has 95,000 to 150,000 clones, with about nine tenths found just once. Germline CDR1 is SGDLS and CDR2 is YYNGEE. CDR3 length equals 13 residues. V trimming: 5 bases; J trimming: 7 bases; junction bases outside the gene matches: 6. This entry is derived from a study of T cell responses to AZD1222 COVID-19 vaccine. Study summary: Second-dose recipients at about 4 or about 12 weeks were treated as one pooled group.

Findings and caveats of the study: At 160-218 and 743-854, vaccine-associated CD4 TCRs were dominant, and they spanned spike. Possibly, clonal diversity was underestimated; donors were largely white British and included more females. Regions left unmutated in variants are reportedly the target of nearly half of spike-specific TCRs.

The chain carries TRBV9 and TRBJ1-2, with TRBD1 identical over 9 bases. This specimen was peripheral blood, taken on day 0 of AZD1222 vaccination. The TCR was taken from an adult in good health. Written as DNA, the CDR3 is TGTGCCAGCAGAGGGGACAGGGTAGGTGGCTACACCTTC. It specifies CASRGDRVGGYTF.